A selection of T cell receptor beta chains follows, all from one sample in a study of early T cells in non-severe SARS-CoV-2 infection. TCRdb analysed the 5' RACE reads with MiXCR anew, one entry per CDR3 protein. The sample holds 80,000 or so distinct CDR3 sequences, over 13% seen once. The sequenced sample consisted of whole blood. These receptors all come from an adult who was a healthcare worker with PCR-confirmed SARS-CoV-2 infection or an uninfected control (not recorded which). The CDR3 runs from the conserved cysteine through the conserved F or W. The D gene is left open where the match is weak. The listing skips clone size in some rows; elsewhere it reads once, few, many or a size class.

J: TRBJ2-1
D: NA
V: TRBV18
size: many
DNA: TGTGCCAGCTCACAAGGGGTAATGGATGAGCAGTTCTTC
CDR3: CASSQGVMDEQFF

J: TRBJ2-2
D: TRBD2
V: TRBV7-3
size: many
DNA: TGTGCCAGCAGAGAGGGACTAGCGGGGAACACCGGGGAGCTGTTTTTT
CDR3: CASREGLAGNTGELFF

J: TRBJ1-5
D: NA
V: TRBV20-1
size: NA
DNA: TGCAGTGCTAGAGCGGCCAGTAATAGCAATCAGCCCCAGCATTTT
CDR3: CSARAASNSNQPQHF

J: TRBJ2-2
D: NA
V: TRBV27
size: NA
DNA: TGTGCCAGCAGTTTGTTGGGCGACACCGGGGAGCTGTTTTTT
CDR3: CASSLLGDTGELFF

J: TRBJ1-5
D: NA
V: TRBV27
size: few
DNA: TGTGCCAGCATGGCGCGAGGGGCATGGAATCAGCCCCAGCATTTT
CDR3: CASMARGAWNQPQHF

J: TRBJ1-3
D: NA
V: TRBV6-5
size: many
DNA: TGTGCCAGCAGTGGTGGACGGAGCTCTGGAAACACCATATATTTT
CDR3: CASSGGRSSGNTIYF

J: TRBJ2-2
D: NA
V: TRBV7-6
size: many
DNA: TGTGCCAGCAGCGTCGAGGGAGGAACCGGGGAGCTGTTTTTT
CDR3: CASSVEGGTGELFF

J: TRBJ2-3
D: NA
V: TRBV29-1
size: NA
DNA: TGCAGCGCTCTAAGGGGGCGGGATTCGTATTTT
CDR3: CSALRGRDSYF

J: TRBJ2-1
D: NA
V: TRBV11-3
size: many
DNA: TGTGCCAGCAGCTTAGGGACCACGGCGTATGAGCAGTTCTTC
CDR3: CASSLGTTAYEQFF

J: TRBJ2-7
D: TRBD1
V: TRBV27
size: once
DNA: TGTGCCAGCAGTTTATCGTCCAGGGGGTATGAGCAGTACTTC
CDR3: CASSLSSRGYEQYF

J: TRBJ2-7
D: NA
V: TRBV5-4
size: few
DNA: TGTGCCAGCAGCAGGCAGGGAGACCCAGGGGAGCAGTACTTC
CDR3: CASSRQGDPGEQYF